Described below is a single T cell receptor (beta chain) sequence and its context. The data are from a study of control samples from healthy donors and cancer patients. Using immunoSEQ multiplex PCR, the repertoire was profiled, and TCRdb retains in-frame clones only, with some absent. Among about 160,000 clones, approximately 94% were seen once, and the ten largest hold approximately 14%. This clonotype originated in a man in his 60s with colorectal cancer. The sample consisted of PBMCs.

CDR3 sequence reads: CATAGLAQNIQYF. The CDR3 DNA is TGTGCCACCGCGGGACTAGCACAAAACATTCAGTACTTC. The chain combines TRBV6-6 with TRBJ2-4, with TRBD2 matching over 9 bases. With V trimmed by 10 bases and J by 5 bases, 6 bases remained unmatched. This CDR3 has 13 amino acids. The germline CDR1 and CDR2 sequences are MNHNY and SVGAGI (reference sequence).